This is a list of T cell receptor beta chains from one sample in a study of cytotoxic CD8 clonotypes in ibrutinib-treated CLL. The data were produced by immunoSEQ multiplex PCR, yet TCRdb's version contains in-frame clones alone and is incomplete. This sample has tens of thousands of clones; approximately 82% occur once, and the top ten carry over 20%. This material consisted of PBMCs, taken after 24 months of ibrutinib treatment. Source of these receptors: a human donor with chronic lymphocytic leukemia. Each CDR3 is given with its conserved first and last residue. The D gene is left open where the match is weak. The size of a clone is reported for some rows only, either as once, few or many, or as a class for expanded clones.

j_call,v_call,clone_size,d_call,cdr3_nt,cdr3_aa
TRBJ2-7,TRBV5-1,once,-,TGCGCCAGCAGCTCTAACTACGAGCAGTACTTC,CASSSNYEQYF
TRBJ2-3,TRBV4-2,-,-,TGTGCCAGCAGCCGGGGCCCGGGACGGGATTTT,CASSRGPGRDF
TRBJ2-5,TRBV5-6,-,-,TGTGCCAGCAGCTCGTTGGGGACACTGAGAGAGACCCAGTACTTC,CASSSLGTLRETQYF
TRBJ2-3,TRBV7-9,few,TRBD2,TGTGCCAGCAGCTCCTCCACCCTTCGGACTAGCGGGAGAAGAGATACGCAGTATTTT,CASSSSTLRTSGRRDTQYF
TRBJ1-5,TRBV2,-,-,TGTGCCAGCAGTGCCGGCAATCAGCCCCAGCATTTT,CASSAGNQPQHF
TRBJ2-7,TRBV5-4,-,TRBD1,TGTGCCAGCAGCTCGATTGGACAGGGGAGCTACGAGCAGTACTTC,CASSSIGQGSYEQYF
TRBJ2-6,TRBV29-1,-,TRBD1,TGCAGCGTTGGGGGGGGACAGGGGACCCTCTCTGGGGCCAACGTCCTGACTTTC,CSVGGGQGTLSGANVLTF
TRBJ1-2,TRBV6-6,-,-,TGTGCCAGCGTGGCGGGGGACTATGGCTACACCTTC,CASVAGDYGYTF
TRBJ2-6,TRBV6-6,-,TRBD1,TGTGCCAGCAGTTACGGGACAGGGGGGGCCAACGTCCTGACTTTC,CASSYGTGGANVLTF
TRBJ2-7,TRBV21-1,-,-,TGTGCCAGCAGCTCATCCGGCGGGAGGGAATACGAGCAGTACTTC,CASSSSGGREYEQYF
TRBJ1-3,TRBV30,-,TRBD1,TGTGCCTACAGACAGGGTGCTGGAAACACCATATATTTT,CAYRQGAGNTIYF
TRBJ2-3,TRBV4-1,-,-,TGCGCCAGCAGCCAAGGACTGACAGATACGCAGTATTTT,CASSQGLTDTQYF
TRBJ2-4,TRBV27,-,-,TGTGCCAGCAGTTTATCGCTAGCGCCCAAAAACATTCAGTACTTC,CASSLSLAPKNIQYF
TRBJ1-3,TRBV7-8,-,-,TGTGCCACCGGCGGGAACTCTGGAAACACCATATATTTT,CATGGNSGNTIYF
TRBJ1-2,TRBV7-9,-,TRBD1,TGTGCCAGCAGCCCCCCGGGACAGGGTTATGGCTACACCTTC,CASSPPGQGYGYTF
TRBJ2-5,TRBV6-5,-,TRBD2,TGTGCCAGCAGTTACTCGAGTCGGGGGGGCCAAGGGACCCAGTACTTC,CASSYSSRGGQGTQYF
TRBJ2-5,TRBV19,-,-,TGTGCCAGTAGTATACGTCTAGTTGGAGCAGAGACCCAGTACTTC,CASSIRLVGAETQYF
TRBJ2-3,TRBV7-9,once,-,TGTGCCAGCAGCTTAGTCGGGGACCCTGATGATACGCAGTATTTT,CASSLVGDPDDTQYF
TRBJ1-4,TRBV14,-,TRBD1,TGTGCCAGCAGCCATTCCTCTGGCAGGGGGCTCGAAAAACTGTTTTTT,CASSHSSGRGLEKLFF
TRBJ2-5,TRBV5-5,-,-,TGTGCCAGCAGCTTGCTGGACCCTCAAGAGACCCAGTACTTC,CASSLLDPQETQYF
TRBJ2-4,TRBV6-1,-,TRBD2,TGTGCCAGCAGTGAAGTGGGTAGCGGGAGTTCGTACAAAAACATTCAGTACTTC,CASSEVGSGSSYKNIQYF
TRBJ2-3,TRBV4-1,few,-,TGCGCCAGCAGCCCCCTCGCCCAACGGCGGCTGACAGATACGCAGTATTTT,CASSPLAQRRLTDTQYF
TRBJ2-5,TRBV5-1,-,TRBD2,TGCGCCAGCAAATCGGCGGGAGCGCTCGCAGAGACCCAGTACTTC,CASKSAGALAETQYF
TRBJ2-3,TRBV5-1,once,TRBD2,TGCGCCAGCAGTCTAGCGGGACAAAGCACAGATACGCAGTATTTT,CASSLAGQSTDTQYF
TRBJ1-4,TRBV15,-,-,TGTGCCACCAGCAGAGCCCCGATTGCAACTAATGAAAAACTGTTTTTT,CATSRAPIATNEKLFF
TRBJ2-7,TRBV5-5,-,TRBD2,TGTGCCAGCAAACTAGCGGGCAGCTCCTACGAGCAGTACTTC,CASKLAGSSYEQYF
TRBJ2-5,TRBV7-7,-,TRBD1,TGTGCCAGCAGCTCGGACAGGGGTGCTACCCAGTACTTC,CASSSDRGATQYF
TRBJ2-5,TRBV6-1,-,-,TGTGCCAGCAGTTCCGACACCAGAGAGACCCAGTACTTC,CASSSDTRETQYF
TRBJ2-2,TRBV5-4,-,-,TGTGCCAGCAGCCTCCTAGTGGCCGGGGAGCTGTTTTTT,CASSLLVAGELFF
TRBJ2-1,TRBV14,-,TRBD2,TGTGCCAGCAGCCAACGGGGCCTCCGACTAGCTGTCGATGAGCAGTTCTTC,CASSQRGLRLAVDEQFF
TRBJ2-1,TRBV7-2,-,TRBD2,TGTGCCAGCAGCTTCGGACTAGCGGGAGCTTACAATGAGCAGTTCTTC,CASSFGLAGAYNEQFF
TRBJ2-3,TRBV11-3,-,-,TGTGCCAGCAGCTTAGGTTCGGGAGACACGCAGTATTTT,CASSLGSGDTQYF
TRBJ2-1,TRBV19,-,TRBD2,TGTGCCAGTAGTAGGGGGACTAGCGGGAGGGTACGACAATCCTACAATGAGCAGTTCTTC,CASSRGTSGRVRQSYNEQFF
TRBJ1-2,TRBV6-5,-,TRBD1,TGTGCCAGCAGTCAAAATACAGGGGGCGATTATGGCTACACCTTC,CASSQNTGGDYGYTF
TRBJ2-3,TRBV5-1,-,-,TGCGCCAGCAGCTTGATGCCGGCCGTGGAAGATACGCAGTATTTT,CASSLMPAVEDTQYF
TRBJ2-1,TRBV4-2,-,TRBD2,TGTGCCAGCAGCCAAGCCCTGGGGGCTAGCGGGAGTATATACAATGAGCAGTTCTTC,CASSQALGASGSIYNEQFF
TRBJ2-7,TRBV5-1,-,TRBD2,TGCGCCAGCAGCTTGGCCCCGACTAGCAGGAGCCCCTACGAGCAGTACTTC,CASSLAPTSRSPYEQYF
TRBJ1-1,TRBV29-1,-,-,TGCAGCGTTGCTTTGAACACTGAAGCTTTCTTT,CSVALNTEAFF
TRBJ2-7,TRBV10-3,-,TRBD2,TGTGCCATCAGTGAGTCGAGGACTAGAGACTACGAGCAGTACTTC,CAISESRTRDYEQYF
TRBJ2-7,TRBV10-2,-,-,TGCGCCAGCAGATCGGAAGCTAGGGCGGGGGAGCAGTACTTC,CASRSEARAGEQYF
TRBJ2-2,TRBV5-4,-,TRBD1,TGTGCCAGCAGCCCAGGACAGGGCCTAAACACCGGGGAGCTGTTTTTT,CASSPGQGLNTGELFF
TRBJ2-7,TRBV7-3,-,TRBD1,TGTGCCAGCAGCACTGGGACAGGGCAGGGCTACGAGCAGTACTTC,CASSTGTGQGYEQYF
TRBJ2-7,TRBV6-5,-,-,TGTGCCAGCAGTTACATTATCGGCTACGAGCAGTACTTC,CASSYIIGYEQYF
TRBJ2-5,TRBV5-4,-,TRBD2,TGTGCCAGCGGATATAGCGGGATTAACCAAGAGACCCAGTACTTC,CASGYSGINQETQYF
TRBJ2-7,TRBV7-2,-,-,TGTGCCAGCAGCTTAGCGAACGAGCAGTACTTC,CASSLANEQYF
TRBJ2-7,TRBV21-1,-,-,TGTGCCAGCAGCAAAGCGTCCCACAACTACGAGCAGTACTTC,CASSKASHNYEQYF
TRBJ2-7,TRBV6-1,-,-,TGTGCCAGCATGGACGCCTACGAGCAGTACTTC,CASMDAYEQYF
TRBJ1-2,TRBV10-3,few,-,TGTGCCATCAGTGAGTCGAGCACAGGGATGGACTATGGCTACACCTTC,CAISESSTGMDYGYTF
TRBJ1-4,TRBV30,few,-,TGTGCCTGGAGCGCCGGGAGGTCTGAAAAACTGTTTTTT,CAWSAGRSEKLFF
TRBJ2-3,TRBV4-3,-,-,TGCGCCAGCAGCCGTAAAGGGCGGGATACGCAGTATTTT,CASSRKGRDTQYF
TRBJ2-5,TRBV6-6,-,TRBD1,TGTGCCAGCAGCCGAGGAGGACAGGGGATAGAGACCCAGTACTTC,CASSRGGQGIETQYF
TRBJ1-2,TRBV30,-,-,TGTGCCTGGGGCAATAGTGGACAGAACTATGGCTACACCTTC,CAWGNSGQNYGYTF
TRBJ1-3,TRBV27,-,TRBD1,TGTGCCAGCAGTCGAATCACAGGGGGATTAGGAAACACCATATATTTT,CASSRITGGLGNTIYF
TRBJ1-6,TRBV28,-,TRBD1,TGTGCCAGCAGTCCCCCTGGGGAGGGGGCTTCACCCCTCCACTTT,CASSPPGEGASPLHF
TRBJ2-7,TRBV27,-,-,TGTGCCAGCAGTTTAGGCTACGAGCAGTACTTC,CASSLGYEQYF